The source of this TCR beta chain is a study of blood T cell repertoires in COVID-19. Study details: The United States, Italy and Spain were the sources of the acute and convalescent COVID-19 samples. From T cells, B-cell-depleted T cells, or PBMCs came the material, which was cDNA or gDNA.

V lost 3 bases and J lost 8; bases outside the gene matches: 7. The length of the CDR3 is 15 residues. Germline V gene data show CDR1 as SGHVS and CDR2 as FNYEAQ. Authors' processing steps: Estimates of nucleated cell counts were drawn from the amplification of reference gene primers. Sequencing used immunoSEQ multiplex PCR; TCRdb keeps in-frame clones, though not all of them. Clone size and V and J calls were adopted from that table, with D and trimming inferred from the DNA. The sample lists about 260,000 clones; around 87% were seen once. This TCR was recovered from a woman between 50 and 59 years old who had recovered from COVID-19. The sequenced sample consisted of peripheral blood. The V call is TRBV7-6, the J call TRBJ2-1, with 10 bases that match TRBD1. For the CDR3, the DNA is TGTGCCAGCAGCTTGGGGACAGGGGCAGGGGATGAGCAGTTCTTC. It is translated as CASSLGTGAGDEQFF.